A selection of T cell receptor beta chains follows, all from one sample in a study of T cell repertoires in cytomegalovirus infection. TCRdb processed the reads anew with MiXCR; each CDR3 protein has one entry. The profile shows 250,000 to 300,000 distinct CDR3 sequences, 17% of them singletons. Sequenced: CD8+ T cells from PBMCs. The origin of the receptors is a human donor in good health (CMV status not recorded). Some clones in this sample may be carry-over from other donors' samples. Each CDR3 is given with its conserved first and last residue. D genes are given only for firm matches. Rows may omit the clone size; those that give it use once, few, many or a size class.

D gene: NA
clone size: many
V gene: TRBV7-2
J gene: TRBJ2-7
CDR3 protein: CASSPGYRGQYYEQYF
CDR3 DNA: TGTGCCAGCAGCCCCGGCTACCGTGGACAGTACTACGAGCAGTACTTC

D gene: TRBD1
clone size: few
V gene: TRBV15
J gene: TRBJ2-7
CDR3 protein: CATSRDLILGTATYEQYF
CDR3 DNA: TGTGCCACCAGCAGAGATCTTATCCTCGGGACAGCGACCTACGAGCAGTACTTC

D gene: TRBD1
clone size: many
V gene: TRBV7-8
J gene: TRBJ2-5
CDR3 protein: CASSLVWTGEVKTQYF
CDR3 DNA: TGTGCCAGCAGCTTAGTCTGGACAGGGGAGGTGAAGACCCAGTACTTC

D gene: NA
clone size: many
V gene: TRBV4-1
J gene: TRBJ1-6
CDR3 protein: CASSQGGTASSPLHF
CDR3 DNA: TGCGCCAGCAGCCAAGGCGGGACCGCTAGCTCACCCCTCCACTTT

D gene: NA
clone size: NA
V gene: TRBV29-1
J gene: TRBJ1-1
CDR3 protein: CSVVRLAGLSNTEAFF
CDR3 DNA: TGCAGCGTTGTTCGTCTGGCAGGTCTTTCGAACACTGAAGCTTTCTTT

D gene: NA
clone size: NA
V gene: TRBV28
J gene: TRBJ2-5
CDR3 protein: CASSFGLGVRSETQYF
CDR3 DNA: TGTGCCAGCAGTTTTGGACTGGGGGTGCGATCGGAGACCCAGTACTTC

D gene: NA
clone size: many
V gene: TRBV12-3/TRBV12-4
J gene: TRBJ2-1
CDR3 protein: CASSSMGGYNEQFF
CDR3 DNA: TGTGCCAGCAGTTCGATGGGCGGCTACAATGAGCAGTTCTTC

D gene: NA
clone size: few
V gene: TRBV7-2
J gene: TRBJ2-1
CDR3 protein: CASSLKSVGALSYNEQFF
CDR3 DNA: TGTGCCAGCAGCTTAAAAAGTGTCGGTGCCCTCTCCTACAATGAGCAGTTCTTC

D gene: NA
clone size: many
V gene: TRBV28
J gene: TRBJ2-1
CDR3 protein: CASSSSDRFPYNEQFF
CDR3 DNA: TGTGCCAGCAGTTCTAGTGACAGGTTCCCCTACAATGAGCAGTTCTTC

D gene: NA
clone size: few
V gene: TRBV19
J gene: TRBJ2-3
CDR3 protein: CASSIQSATDTQYF
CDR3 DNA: TGTGCCAGTAGTATCCAGTCTGCCACAGATACGCAGTATTTT

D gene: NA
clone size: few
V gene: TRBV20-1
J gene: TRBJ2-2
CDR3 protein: CSAREETGNTGELFF
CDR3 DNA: TGCAGTGCTAGAGAAGAGACAGGGAACACCGGGGAGCTGTTTTTT

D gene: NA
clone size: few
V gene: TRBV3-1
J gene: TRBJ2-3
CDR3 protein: CASSQVGVGYTDTQYF
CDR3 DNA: TGTGCCAGCAGCCAAGTTGGGGTGGGATACACAGATACGCAGTATTTT

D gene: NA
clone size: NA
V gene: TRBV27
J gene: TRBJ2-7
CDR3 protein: CASSLGRVGYEQYF
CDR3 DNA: TGTGCCAGCAGTTTAGGCAGGGTTGGCTACGAGCAGTACTTC

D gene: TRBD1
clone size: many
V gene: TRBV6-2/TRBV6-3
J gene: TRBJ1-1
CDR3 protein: CASSYAMDRAAEAFF
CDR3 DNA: TGTGCCAGCAGTTACGCCATGGACAGGGCGGCTGAAGCTTTCTTT

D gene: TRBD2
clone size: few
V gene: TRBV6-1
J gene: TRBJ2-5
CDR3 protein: CASTSGGYQETQYF
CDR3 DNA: TGTGCCAGCACTAGCGGGGGGTACCAAGAGACCCAGTACTTC

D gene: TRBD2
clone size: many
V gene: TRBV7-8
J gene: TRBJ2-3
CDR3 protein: CASSLQRGFVLTDTQYF
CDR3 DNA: TGTGCCAGCAGCTTACAGCGGGGGTTCGTATTGACAGATACGCAGTATTTT

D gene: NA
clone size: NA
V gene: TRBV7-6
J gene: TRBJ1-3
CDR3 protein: CASSSSWRHSGNTIYF
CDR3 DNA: TGTGCCAGCAGCTCGTCTTGGAGACACTCTGGAAACACCATATATTTT

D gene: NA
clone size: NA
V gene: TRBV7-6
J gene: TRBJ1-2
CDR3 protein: CASNSPGRNNYGYTF
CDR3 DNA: TGTGCCAGCAACTCTCCGGGACGGAATAACTATGGCTACACCTTC

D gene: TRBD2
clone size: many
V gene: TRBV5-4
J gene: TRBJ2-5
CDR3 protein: CASSFASGEETQYF
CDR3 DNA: TGTGCCAGCAGCTTCGCTAGCGGAGAAGAGACCCAGTACTTC

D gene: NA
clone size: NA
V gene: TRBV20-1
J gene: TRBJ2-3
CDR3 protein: CSAREPDGVPSTDTQYF
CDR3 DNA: TGCAGTGCTAGAGAGCCCGACGGGGTACCAAGCACAGATACGCAGTATTTT

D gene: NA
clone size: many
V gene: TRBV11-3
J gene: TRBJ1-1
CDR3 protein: CASSLGPSTEAFF
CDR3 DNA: TGTGCCAGCAGCTTGGGCCCGAGCACTGAAGCTTTCTTT

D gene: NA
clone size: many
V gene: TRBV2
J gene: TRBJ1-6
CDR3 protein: CATPTEDPNSPLHF
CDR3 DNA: TGTGCCACCCCGACGGAGGACCCTAATTCACCCCTCCACTTT

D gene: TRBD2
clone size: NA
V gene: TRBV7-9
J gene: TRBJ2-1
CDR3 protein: CASSLATSGGAPYNEQFF
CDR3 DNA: TGTGCCAGCAGCCTTGCGACTAGCGGGGGGGCCCCCTACAATGAGCAGTTCTTC

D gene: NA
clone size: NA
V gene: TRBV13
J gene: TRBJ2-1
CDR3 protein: CASSLEGRDEQFF
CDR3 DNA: TGTGCCAGCAGCTTAGAGGGCAGAGATGAGCAGTTCTTC

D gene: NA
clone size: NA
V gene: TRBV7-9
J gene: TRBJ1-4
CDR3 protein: CASSFPGTEKLFF
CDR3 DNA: TGTGCCAGCAGCTTCCCAGGGACTGAAAAACTGTTTTTT

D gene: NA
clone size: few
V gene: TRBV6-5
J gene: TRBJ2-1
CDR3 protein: CASSPRGRVSEQFF
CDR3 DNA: TGTGCCAGCAGTCCTAGAGGCAGGGTGAGTGAGCAGTTCTTC

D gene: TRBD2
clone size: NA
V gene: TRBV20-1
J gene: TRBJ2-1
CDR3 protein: CSAPQVTSGIGYNEQFF
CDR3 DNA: TGCAGTGCTCCCCAGGTGACTAGCGGGATCGGCTACAATGAGCAGTTCTTC

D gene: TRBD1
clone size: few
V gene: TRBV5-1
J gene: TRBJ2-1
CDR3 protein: CATQPGQGAMDEQFF
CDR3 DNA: TGCGCCACCCAACCGGGACAGGGGGCAATGGATGAGCAGTTCTTC

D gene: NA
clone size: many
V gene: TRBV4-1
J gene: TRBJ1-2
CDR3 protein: CASSQGESGGYTF
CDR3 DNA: TGCGCCAGCAGCCAAGGAGAGTCAGGCGGCTACACCTTC

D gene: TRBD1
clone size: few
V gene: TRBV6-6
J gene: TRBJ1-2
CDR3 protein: CASSYSRTGADYGYTF
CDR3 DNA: TGTGCCAGCAGTTACTCACGGACAGGGGCAGACTATGGCTACACCTTC

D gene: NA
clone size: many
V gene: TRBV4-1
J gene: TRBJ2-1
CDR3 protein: CASSHSQGPLNEQFF
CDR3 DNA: TGCGCCAGCAGCCATTCACAGGGACCACTAAATGAGCAGTTCTTC

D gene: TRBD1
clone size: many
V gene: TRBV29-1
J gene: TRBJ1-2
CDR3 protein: CSGTQGESYGYTF
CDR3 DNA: TGCAGCGGAACCCAGGGGGAGAGCTATGGCTACACCTTC

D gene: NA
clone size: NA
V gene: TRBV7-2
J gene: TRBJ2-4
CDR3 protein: CASSLVGWAFVKNTQYF
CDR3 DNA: TGTGCCAGCAGCTTAGTTGGCTGGGCCTTCGTCAAAAACACTCAGTACTTC

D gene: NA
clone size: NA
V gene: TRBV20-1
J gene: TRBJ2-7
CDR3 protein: CSARGRDNAYEQYF
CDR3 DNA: TGCAGTGCTAGAGGGAGGGACAATGCCTACGAGCAGTACTTC

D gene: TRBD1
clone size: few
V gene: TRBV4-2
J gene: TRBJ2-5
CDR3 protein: CASSQGLLEGQGSQETQYF
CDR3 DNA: TGTGCCAGCAGCCAAGGTCTATTGGAGGGACAGGGATCACAAGAGACCCAGTACTTC

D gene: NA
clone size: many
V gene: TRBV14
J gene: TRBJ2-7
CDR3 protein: CASSQQGTDEQYF
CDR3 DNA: TGTGCCAGCAGCCAGCAGGGGACGGACGAGCAGTACTTC

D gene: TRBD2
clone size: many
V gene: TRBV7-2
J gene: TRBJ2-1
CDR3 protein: CASSVLAGVPNEQFF
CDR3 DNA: TGTGCCAGCAGCGTACTAGCGGGGGTCCCCAATGAGCAGTTCTTC

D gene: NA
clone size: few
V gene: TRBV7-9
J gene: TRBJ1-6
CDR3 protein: CATWDSSSYNSPLHF
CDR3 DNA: TGTGCCACCTGGGACTCGAGCTCCTATAATTCACCCCTCCACTTT

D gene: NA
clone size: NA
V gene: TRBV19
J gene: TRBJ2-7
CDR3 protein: CASSIRQESIGYEQYF
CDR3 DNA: TGTGCCAGTAGTATCAGACAGGAGTCTATCGGCTACGAGCAGTACTTC

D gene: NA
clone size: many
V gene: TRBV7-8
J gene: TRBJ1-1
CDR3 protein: CASSLAKSGKGTEAFF
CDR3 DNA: TGTGCCAGCAGCTTAGCGAAGTCAGGGAAGGGCACTGAAGCTTTCTTT

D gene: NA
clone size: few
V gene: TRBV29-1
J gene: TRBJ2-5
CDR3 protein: CSARPITPQETQYF
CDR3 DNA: TGCAGCGCCCGACCTATTACCCCCCAAGAGACCCAGTACTTC

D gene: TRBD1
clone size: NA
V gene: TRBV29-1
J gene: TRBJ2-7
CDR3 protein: CSVESGTGNPYEQYF
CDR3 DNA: TGCAGCGTTGAGTCCGGGACAGGGAACCCCTACGAGCAGTACTTC

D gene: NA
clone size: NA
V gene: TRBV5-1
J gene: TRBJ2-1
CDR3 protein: CASSLYGGNEQFF
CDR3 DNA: TGCGCCAGCAGCTTGTATGGGGGCAATGAGCAGTTCTTC

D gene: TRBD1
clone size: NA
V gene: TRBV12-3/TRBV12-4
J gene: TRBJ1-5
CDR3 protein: CASSFGFEDRGNQPQHF
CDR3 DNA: TGTGCCAGCAGTTTTGGTTTCGAGGACAGGGGCAATCAGCCCCAGCATTTT

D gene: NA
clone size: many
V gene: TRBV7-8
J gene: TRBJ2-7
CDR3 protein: CASSLEGWASYEQYF
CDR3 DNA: TGTGCCAGCAGCTTAGAAGGGTGGGCTTCCTACGAGCAGTACTTC

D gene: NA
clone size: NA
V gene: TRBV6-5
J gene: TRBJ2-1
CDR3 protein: CASSYRSSYNEQFF
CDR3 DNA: TGTGCCAGCAGTTACAGGAGCTCCTACAATGAGCAGTTCTTC

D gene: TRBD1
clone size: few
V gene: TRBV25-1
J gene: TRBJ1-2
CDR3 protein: CASSSGQGFYGYTF
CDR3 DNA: TGTGCCAGCAGCTCGGGACAGGGGTTCTATGGCTACACCTTC

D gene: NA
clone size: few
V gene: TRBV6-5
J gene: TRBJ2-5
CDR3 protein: CAAQRFGQETQYF
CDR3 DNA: TGTGCCGCCCAGCGGTTTGGACAAGAGACCCAGTACTTC

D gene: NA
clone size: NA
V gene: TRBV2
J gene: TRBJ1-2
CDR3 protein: CASSVGPPYGYTF
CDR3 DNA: TGTGCCAGCAGTGTGGGACCTCCCTATGGCTACACCTTC

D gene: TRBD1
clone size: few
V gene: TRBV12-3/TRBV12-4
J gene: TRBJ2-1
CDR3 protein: CASSLGGQGAWSNEQFF
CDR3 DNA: TGTGCCAGCAGTTTAGGCGGACAGGGGGCCTGGTCCAATGAGCAGTTCTTC

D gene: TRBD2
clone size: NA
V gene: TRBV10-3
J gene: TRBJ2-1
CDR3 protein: CAIGGGLEQFF
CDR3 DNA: TGTGCCATCGGGGGGGGATTAGAGCAGTTCTTC

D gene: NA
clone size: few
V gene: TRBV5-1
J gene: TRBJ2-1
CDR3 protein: CASSSTQGPSYNEQFF
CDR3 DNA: TGCGCCAGCAGCTCTACGCAGGGTCCCTCCTACAATGAGCAGTTCTTC

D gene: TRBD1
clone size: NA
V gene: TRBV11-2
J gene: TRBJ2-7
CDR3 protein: CASSRDRGLSSYEQYF
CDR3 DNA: TGTGCCAGCAGCCGAGACAGGGGACTCAGCTCCTACGAGCAGTACTTC

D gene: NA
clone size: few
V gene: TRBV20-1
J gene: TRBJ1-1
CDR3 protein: CSARPPEVQGVGNWDTEAFF
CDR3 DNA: TGCAGTGCTAGACCCCCTGAGGTCCAGGGAGTGGGCAATTGGGACACTGAAGCTTTCTTT

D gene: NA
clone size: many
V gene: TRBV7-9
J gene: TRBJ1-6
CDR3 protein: CASSFVQGSSPLHF
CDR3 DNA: TGTGCCAGCAGCTTCGTCCAGGGGTCTTCACCCCTCCACTTT